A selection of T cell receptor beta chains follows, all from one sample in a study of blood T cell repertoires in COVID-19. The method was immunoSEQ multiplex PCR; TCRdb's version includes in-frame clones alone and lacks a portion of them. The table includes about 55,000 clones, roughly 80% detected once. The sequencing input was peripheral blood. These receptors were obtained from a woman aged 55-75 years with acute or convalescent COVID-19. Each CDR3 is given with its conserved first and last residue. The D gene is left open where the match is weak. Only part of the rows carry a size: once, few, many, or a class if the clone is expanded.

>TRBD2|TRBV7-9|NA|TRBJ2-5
TGTGCCAGCAGCTTAAGCGGGGGCCTCCAAGAGACCCAGTACTTC
CASSLSGGLQETQYF
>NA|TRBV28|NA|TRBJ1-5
TGTGCCAGCAGCCCGACCACCGACGTCGGACAGACACAGGACGGGCAGCCCCAGCATTTT
CASSPTTDVGQTQDGQPQHF
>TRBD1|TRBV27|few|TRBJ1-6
TGTGCCAGCAGTTTATCGAGGGGGCCTAATTCACCCCTCCACTTT
CASSLSRGPNSPLHF
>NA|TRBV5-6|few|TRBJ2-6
TGTGCCAGCAGCCCTAGACTCTCTGGGGCCAACGTCCTGACTTTC
CASSPRLSGANVLTF
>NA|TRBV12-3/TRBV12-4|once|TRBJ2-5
TGTGCCAGCAGTTTTTCTACCATGGAGACCCAGTACTTC
CASSFSTMETQYF
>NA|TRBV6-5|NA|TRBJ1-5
TGTGCCAGCAGTTATTCTTCTAATCAGCCCCAGCATTTT
CASSYSSNQPQHF
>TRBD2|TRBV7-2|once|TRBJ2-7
TGTGCCAGCAGCTTACGTCGAGCGGGAGTCTACGAGCAGTACTTC
CASSLRRAGVYEQYF
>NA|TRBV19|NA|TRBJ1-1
TGTGCCAGTGCCGGCAGGCTTCCCCCGGGGACTGAAGCTTTCTTT
CASAGRLPPGTEAFF
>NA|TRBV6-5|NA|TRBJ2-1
TGTGCCAGCATCCAAGGTGTTTACGGTGGAGTTGAGCTCTTC
CASIQGVYGGVELF
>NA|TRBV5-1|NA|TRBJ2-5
TGCGCCAGCAGCTTGCGTCTTAGCGAACAAGAGACCCAGTACTTC
CASSLRLSEQETQYF
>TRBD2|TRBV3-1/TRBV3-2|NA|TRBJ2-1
TGTGCCAGCAGCCCCCACTTACCGACTAGCGGGAAATTGGGTGAGCAGTTCTTC
CASSPHLPTSGKLGEQFF
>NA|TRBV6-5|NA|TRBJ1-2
TGTGCCAGCAGGTATACAGGAATCAACGGCTACACCTTC
CASRYTGINGYTF
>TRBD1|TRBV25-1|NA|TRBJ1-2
TGTGCCAGCAGAATGACAGGGGAAGGCTACACCTTC
CASRMTGEGYTF
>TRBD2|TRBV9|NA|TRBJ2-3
TGTGCCAGCAGCGTAGAAAGCGGGAGGTTCACAGATACGCAGTATTTT
CASSVESGRFTDTQYF
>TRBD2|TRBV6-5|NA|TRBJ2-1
TGTGCCAGCAGTCTAGCGGGGGGGCCGTACAATGAGCAGTTCTTC
CASSLAGGPYNEQFF
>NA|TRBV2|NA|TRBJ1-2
TGTGCCAGCAGCCCGGGGGTCCAGCACTATGGCTACACCTTC
CASSPGVQHYGYTF
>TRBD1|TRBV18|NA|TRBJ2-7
TGTGCCAGCTCACCAGGCCCGGGACAGGGGGGGTACGAGCAGTACTTC
CASSPGPGQGGYEQYF
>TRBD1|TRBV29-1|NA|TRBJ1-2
TGCAGCGTTGACGATCGACAGGGTTCAAATGGCTACACCTTC
CSVDDRQGSNGYTF
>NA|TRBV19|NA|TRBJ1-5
TGTGCCAGTAGAGGGAGGGCAGGACAGCCCCAGCATTTT
CASRGRAGQPQHF
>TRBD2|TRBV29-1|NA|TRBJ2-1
TGCAGCGTTGAAGGGGGGCTAGCGGGATTAAATGAGCAGTTCTTC
CSVEGGLAGLNEQFF
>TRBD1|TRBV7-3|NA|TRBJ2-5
TGTGCCAGCAGCCCCCTCGGACAGGGTGGCGAGACCCAGTACTTC
CASSPLGQGGETQYF
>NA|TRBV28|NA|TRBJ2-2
TGTGCCAGCAGTAAGCCCGGGGGTCGATACACCGGGGAGCTGTTTTTT
CASSKPGGRYTGELFF